What follows is one T cell receptor (beta chain) and its context. Its antigen is unidentified. Measured with immunoSEQ multiplex PCR; TCRdb has only the in-frame clones, and not every one. Among fewer than 150,000 clones listed, roughly nine tenths were seen once. From germline, CDR1 is SGDLS and CDR2 YYNGEE. This CDR3 has 15 amino acids. The V segment lost 5 bases and the J segment 1 base; nucleotides outside the gene matches: 7. The sample originates from a study of T cell responses to AZD1222 COVID-19 vaccine. General study points: Sampling captured repertoires only after the peak T cell response.

The rearrangement joins TRBV9 to TRBJ1-1; 8 bases line up with TRBD1. The receptor was isolated from an adult who received the AZD1222 COVID-19 vaccine. The sample was peripheral blood, taken 28 days after the second AZD1222 dose. The CDR3 loop is CASSDRTGTNTEAFF. The CDR3 bases are TGTGCCAGCAGTGACAGGACAGGGACGAACACTGAAGCTTTCTTT.